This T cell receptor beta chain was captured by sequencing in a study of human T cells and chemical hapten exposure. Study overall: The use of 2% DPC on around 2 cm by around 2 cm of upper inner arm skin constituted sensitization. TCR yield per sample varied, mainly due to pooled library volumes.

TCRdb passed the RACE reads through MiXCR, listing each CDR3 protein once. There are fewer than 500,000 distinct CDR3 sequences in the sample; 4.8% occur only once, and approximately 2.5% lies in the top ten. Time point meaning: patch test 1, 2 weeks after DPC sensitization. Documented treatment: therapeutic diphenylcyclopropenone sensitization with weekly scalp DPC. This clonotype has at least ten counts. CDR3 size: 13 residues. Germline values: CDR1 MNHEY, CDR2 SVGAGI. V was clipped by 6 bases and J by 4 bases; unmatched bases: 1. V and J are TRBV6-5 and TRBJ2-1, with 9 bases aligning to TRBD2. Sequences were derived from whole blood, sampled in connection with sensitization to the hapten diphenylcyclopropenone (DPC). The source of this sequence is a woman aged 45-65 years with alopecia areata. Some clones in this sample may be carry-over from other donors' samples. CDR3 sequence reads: CASRAGGYNEQFF. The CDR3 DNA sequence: TGTGCCAGCAGGGCGGGAGGGTACAATGAGCAGTTCTTC.